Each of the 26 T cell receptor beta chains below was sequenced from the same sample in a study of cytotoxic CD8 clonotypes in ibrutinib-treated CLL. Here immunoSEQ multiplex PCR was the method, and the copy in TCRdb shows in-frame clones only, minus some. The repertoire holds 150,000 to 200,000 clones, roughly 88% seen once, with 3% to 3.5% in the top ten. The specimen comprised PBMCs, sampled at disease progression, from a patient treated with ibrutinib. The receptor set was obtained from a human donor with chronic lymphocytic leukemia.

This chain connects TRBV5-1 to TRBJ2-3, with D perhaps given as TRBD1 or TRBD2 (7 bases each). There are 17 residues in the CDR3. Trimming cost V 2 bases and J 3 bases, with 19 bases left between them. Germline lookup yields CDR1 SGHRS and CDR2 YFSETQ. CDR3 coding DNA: TGCGCCAGCAGCTTTCCATTAACTCAGGGGGGGACAGATACGCAGTATTTT. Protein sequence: CASSFPLTQGGTDTQYF.

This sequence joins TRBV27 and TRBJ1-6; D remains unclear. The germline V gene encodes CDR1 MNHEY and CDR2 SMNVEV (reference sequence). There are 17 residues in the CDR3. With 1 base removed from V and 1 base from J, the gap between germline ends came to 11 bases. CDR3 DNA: TGTGCCAGCAGTTTATGGCGGCGGCTATCCTATAATTCACCCCTCCACTTT. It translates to CASSLWRRLSYNSPLHF.

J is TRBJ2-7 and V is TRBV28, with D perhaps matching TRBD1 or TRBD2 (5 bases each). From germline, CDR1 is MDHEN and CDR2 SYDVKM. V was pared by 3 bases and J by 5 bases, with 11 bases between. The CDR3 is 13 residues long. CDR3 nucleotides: TGTGCCAGCAGTTTTGGGGGTCTGGACGAGCAGTACTTC. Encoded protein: CASSFGGLDEQYF.

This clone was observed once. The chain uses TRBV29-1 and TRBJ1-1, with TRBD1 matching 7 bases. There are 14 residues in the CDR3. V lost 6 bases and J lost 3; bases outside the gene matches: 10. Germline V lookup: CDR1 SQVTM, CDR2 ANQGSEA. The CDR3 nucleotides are TGCAGCGTAAAGACCACAGGGGTGGACACTGAAGCTTTCTTT. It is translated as CSVKTTGVDTEAFF.

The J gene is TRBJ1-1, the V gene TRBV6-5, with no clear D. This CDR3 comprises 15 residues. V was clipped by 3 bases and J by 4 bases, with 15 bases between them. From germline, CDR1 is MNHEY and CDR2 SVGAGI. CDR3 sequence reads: CASSYEARAATEAFF. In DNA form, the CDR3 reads TGTGCCAGCAGTTATGAGGCGCGTGCGGCCACTGAAGCTTTCTTT.

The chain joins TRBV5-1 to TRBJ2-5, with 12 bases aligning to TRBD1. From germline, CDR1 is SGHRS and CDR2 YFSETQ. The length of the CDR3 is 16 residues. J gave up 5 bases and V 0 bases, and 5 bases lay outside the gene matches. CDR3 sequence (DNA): TGCGCCAGCAGCTTGGACGGGACAGGGGGCGGTGAGACCCAGTACTTC. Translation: CASSLDGTGGGETQYF.

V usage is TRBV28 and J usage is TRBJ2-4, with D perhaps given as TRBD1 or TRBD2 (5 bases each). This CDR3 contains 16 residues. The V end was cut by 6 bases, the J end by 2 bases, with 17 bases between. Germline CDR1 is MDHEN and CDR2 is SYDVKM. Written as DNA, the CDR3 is TGTGCCAGCAGCCCCATATATGGGACGACCAAAAACATTCAGTACTTC. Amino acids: CASSPIYGTTKNIQYF.

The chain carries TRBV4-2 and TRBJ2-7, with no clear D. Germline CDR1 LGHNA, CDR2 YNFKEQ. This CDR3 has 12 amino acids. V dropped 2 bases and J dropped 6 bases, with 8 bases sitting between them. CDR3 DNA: TGTGCCAGCAGCCAAACATCATTCGAGCAGTACTTC. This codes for CASSQTSFEQYF.

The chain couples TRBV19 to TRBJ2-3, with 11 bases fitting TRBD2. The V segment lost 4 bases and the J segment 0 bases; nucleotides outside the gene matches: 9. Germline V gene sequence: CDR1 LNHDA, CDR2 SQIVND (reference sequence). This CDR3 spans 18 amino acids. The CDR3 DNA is TGTGCCAGTAGTAGGGGGACTAGCGGAATCTACAGCACAGATACGCAGTATTTT. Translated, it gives CASSRGTSGIYSTDTQYF.

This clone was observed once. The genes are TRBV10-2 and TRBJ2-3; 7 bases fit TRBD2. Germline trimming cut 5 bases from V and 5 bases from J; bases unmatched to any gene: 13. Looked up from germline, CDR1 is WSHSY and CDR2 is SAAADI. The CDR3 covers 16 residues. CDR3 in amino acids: CASSYPHAGEEDTQYF. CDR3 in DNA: TGCGCCAGCAGTTACCCCCACGCGGGAGAGGAAGATACGCAGTATTTT.

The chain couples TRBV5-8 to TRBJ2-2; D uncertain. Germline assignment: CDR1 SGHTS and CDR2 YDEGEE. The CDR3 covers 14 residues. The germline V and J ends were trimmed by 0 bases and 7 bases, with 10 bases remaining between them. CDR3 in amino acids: CASSLALDVGELFF. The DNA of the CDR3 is TGTGCCAGCAGCTTGGCCCTGGACGTCGGGGAGCTGTTTTTT.

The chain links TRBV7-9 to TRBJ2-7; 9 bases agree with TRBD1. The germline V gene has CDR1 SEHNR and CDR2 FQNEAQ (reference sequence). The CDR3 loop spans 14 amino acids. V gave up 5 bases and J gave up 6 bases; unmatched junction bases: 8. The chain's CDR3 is CASSITGTGFEQYF. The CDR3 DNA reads TGTGCCAGCAGCATTACCGGGACAGGGTTCGAGCAGTACTTC.

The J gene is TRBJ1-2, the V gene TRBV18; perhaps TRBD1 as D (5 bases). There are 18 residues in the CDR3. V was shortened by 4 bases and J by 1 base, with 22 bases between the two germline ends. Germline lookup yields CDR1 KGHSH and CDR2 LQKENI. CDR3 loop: CASSLRAGLQTSNYGYTF. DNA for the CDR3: TGTGCCAGCTCACTCCGGGCGGGACTCCAAACTAGTAACTATGGCTACACCTTC. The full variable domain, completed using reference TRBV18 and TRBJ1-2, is NAGVMQNPRHLVRRRGQEARLRCSPMKGHSHVYWYRQLPEEGLKFMVYLQKENIIDESGMPKERFSAEFPKEGPSILRIQQVVRGDSAAYFCASSLRAGLQTSNYGYTFGSGTRLTVV.

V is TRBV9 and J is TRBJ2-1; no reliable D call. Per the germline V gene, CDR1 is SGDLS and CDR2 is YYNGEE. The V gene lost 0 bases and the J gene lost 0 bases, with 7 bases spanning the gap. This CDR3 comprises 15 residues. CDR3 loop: CASSVAVSSYNEQFF. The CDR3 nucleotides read TGTGCCAGCAGCGTAGCGGTAAGCTCCTACAATGAGCAGTTCTTC.

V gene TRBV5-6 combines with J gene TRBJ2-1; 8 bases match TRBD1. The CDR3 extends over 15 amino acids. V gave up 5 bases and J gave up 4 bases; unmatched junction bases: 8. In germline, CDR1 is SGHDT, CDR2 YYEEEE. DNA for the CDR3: TGTGCCAGCAGGCTAGACAGGGGCGTATACAATGAGCAGTTCTTC. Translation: CASRLDRGVYNEQFF.

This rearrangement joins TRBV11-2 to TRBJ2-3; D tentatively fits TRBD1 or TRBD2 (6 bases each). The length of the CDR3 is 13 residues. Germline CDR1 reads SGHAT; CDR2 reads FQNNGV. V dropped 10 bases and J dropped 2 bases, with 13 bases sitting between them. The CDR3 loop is CANGGTNTDTQYF. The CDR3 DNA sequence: TGTGCCAACGGAGGGACAAACACAGATACGCAGTATTTT. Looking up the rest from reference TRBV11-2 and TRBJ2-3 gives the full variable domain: EAGVAQSPRYKIIEKRQSVAFWCNPISGHATLYWYQQILGQGPKLLIQFQNNGVVDDSQLPKDRFSAERLKGVDSTLKIQPAKLEDSAVYLCANGGTNTDTQYFGPGTRLTVL.

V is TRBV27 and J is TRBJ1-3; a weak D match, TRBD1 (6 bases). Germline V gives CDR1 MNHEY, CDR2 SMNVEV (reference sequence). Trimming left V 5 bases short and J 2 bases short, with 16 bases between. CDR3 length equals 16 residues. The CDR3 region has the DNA TGTGCCAGCAGTCCGACCGACAGGTTTGCTGGAAACACCATATATTTT. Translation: CASSPTDRFAGNTIYF.

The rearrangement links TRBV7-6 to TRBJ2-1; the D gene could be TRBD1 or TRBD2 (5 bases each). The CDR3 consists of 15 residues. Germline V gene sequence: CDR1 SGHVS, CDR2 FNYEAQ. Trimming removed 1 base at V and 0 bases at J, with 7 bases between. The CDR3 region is CASSLGDDSYNEQFF. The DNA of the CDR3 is TGTGCCAGCAGCTTAGGGGACGACTCCTACAATGAGCAGTTCTTC.

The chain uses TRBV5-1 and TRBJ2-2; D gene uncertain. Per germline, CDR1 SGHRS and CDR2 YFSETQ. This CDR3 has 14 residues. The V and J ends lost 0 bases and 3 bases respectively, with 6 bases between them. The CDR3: CASSLDGHTGELFF. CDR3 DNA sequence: TGCGCCAGCAGCTTGGACGGACACACCGGGGAGCTGTTTTTT.

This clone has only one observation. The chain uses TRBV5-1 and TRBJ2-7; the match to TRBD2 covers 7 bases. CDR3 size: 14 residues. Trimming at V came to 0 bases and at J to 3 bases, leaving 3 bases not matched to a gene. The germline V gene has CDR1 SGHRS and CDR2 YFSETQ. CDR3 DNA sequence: TGCGCCAGCAGCTTGGTCGGGACTAACTACGAGCAGTACTTC. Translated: CASSLVGTNYEQYF.

The CDR3 loop is CASSGWTSGRAGELFF. CDR3 coding DNA: TGTGCCAGCAGCGGGTGGACTAGCGGGAGGGCCGGGGAGCTGTTTTTT. V usage is TRBV7-3 and J usage is TRBJ2-2; 15 positions match TRBD2. This CDR3 region has 16 residues. The germline V gene encodes CDR1 SGHTA and CDR2 FQGTGA. V shed 5 bases and J 6 bases; nucleotides not matched to a gene: 4. Filled out from reference TRBV7-3 and TRBJ2-2, the complete variable domain reads GAGVSQTPSNKVTEKGKYVELRCDPISGHTALYWYRQSLGQGPEFLIYFQGTGAADDSGLPNDRFFAVRPEGSVSTLKIQRTERGDSAVYLCASSGWTSGRAGELFFGEGSRLTVL.

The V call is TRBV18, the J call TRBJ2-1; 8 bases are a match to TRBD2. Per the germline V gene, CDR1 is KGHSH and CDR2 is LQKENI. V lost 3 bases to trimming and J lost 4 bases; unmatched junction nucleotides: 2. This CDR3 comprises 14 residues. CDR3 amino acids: CASSPSGEYNEQFF. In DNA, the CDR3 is TGTGCCAGCTCACCTAGCGGGGAATACAATGAGCAGTTCTTC.

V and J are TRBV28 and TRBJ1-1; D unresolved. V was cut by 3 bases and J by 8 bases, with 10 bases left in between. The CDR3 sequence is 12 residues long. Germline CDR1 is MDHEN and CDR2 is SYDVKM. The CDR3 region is CASSLEVGEAFF. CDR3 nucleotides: TGTGCCAGCAGTTTGGAAGTCGGGGAAGCTTTCTTT. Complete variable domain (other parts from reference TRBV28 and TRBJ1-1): DVKVTQSSRYLVKRTGEKVFLECVQDMDHENMFWYRQDPGLGLRLIYFSYDVKMKEKGDIPEGYSVSREKKERFSLILESASTNQTSMYLCASSLEVGEAFFGQGTRLTVV.

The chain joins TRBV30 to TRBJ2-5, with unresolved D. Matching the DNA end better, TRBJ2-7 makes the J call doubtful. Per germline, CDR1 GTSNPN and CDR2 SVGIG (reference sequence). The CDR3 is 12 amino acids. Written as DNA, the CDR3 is TGTGCCGGGATCGACTCGAACTACGAGCAGTACTTC. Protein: CAGIDSNYEQYF.

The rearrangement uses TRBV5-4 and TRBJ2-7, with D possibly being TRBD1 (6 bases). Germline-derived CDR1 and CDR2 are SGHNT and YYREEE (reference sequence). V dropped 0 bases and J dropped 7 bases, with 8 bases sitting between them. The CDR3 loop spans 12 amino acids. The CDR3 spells CASSLEGVEQYF. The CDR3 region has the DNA TGTGCCAGCAGCTTGGAGGGGGTTGAGCAGTACTTC.

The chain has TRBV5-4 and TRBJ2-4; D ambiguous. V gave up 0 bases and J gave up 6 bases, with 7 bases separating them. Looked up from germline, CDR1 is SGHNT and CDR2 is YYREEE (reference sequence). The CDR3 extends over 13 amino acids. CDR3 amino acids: CASSLAGVNIQYF. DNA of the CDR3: TGTGCCAGCAGCTTGGCGGGCGTAAACATTCAGTACTTC.